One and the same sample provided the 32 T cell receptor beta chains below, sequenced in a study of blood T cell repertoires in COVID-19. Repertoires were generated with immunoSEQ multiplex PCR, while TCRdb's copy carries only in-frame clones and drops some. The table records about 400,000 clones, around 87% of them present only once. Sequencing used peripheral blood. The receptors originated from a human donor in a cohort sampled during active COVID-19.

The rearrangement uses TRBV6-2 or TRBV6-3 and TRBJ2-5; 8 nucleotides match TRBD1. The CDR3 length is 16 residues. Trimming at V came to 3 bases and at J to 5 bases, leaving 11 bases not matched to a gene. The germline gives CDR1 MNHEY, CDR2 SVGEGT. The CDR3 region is CASSYQRTGSPETQYF. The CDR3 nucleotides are TGTGCCAGCAGTTATCAAAGGACAGGGAGTCCCGAGACCCAGTACTTC.

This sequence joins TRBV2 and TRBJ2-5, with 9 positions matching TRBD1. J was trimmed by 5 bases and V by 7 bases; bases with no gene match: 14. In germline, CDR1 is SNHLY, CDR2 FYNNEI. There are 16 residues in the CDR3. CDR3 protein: CASTIRQGGVGETQYF. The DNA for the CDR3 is TGTGCCAGCACGATCCGACAGGGGGGAGTAGGTGAGACCCAGTACTTC. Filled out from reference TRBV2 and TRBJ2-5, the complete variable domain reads EPEVTQTPSHQVTQMGQEVILRCVPISNHLYFYWYRQILGQKVEFLVSFYNNEISEKSEIFDDQFSVERPDGSNFTLKIRSTKLEDSAMYFCASTIRQGGVGETQYFGPGTRLLVL.

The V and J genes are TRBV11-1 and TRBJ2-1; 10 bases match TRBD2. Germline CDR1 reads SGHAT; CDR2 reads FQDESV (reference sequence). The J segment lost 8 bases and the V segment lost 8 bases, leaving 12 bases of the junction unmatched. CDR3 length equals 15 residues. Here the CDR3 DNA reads TGTGCCAGCGGTTTGCGGACTAGCGGTGCGCATGAGCAGTTCTTC. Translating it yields CASGLRTSGAHEQFF.

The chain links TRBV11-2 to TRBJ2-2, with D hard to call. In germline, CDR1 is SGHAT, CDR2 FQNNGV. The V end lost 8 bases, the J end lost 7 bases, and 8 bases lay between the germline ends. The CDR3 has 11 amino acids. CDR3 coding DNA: TGTGCCAGCTACCGAGGCGGGGAGCTGTTTTTT. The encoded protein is CASYRGGELFF.

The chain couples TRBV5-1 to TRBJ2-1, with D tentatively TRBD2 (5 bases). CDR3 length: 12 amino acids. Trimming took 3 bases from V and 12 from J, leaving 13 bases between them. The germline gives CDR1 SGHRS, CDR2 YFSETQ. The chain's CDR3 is CASSYEGEGQFF. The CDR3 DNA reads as TGCGCCAGCAGCTACGAGGGTGAGGGGCAGTTCTTC.

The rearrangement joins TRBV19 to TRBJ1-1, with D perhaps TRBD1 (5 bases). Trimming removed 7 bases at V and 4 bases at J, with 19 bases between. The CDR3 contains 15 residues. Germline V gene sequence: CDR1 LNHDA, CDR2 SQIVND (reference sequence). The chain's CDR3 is CASTTGGVMGTEAFF. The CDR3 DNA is TGTGCCAGTACCACGGGGGGTGTTATGGGCACTGAAGCTTTCTTT. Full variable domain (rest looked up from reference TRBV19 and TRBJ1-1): DGGITQSPKYLFRKEGQNVTLSCEQNLNHDAMYWYRQDPGQGLRLIYYSQIVNDFQKGDIAEGYSVSREKKESFPLTVTSAQKNPTAFYLCASTTGGVMGTEAFFGQGTRLTVV.

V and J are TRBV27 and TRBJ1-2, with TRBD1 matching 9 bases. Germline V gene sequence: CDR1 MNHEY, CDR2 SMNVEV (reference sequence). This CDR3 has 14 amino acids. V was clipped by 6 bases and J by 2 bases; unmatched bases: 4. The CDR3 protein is CASSGTGLNYGYTF. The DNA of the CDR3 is TGTGCCAGCAGCGGGACAGGGCTAAACTATGGCTACACCTTC.

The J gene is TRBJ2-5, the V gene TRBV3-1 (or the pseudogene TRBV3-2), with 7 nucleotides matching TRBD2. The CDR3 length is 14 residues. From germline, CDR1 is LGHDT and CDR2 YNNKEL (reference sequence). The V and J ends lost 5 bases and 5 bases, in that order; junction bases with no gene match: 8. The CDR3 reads CASSSAGRGETQYF. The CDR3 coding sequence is TGTGCCAGCAGCTCCGCAGGGCGGGGGGAGACCCAGTACTTC.

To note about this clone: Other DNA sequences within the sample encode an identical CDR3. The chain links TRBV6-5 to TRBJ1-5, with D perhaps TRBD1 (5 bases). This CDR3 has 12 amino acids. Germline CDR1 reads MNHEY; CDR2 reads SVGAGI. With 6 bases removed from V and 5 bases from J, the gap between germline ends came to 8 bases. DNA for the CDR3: TGTGCCAGCAGGACGGGGGATCAGCCCCAGCATTTT. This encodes CASRTGDQPQHF.

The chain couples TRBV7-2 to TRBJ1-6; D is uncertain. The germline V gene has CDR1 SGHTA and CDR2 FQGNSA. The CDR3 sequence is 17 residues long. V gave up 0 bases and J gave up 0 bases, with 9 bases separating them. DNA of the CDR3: TGTGCCAGCAGCTTAGCACCACAGAGCTCCTATAATTCACCCCTCCACTTT. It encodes CASSLAPQSSYNSPLHF.

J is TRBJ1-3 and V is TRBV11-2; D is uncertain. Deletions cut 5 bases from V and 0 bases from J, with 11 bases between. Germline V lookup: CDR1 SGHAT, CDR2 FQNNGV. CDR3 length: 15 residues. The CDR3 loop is CASSINPFSGNTIYF. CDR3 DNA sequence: TGTGCCAGCAGCATTAATCCTTTCTCTGGAAACACCATATATTTT.

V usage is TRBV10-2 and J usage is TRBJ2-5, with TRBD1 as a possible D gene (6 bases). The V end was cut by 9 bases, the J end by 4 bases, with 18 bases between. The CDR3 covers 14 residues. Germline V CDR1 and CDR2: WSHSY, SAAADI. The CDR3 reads CASNRVPGGETQYF. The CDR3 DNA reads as TGCGCCAGTAACAGGGTACCTGGTGGAGAGACCCAGTACTTC.

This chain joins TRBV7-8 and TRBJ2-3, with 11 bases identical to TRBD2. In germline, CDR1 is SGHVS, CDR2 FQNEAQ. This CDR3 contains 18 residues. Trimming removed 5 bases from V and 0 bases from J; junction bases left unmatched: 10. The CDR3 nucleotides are TGTGCCAGCAGCCAACCCGGTCCTAGCGGGGGGAGCACAGATACGCAGTATTTT. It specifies CASSQPGPSGGSTDTQYF.

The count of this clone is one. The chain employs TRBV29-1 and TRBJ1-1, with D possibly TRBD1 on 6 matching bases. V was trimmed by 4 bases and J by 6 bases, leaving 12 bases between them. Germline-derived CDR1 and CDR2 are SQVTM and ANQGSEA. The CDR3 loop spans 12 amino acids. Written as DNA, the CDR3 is TGCAGCGTTGTAAAGGGGGAAGCTGAAGCTTTCTTT. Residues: CSVVKGEAEAFF.

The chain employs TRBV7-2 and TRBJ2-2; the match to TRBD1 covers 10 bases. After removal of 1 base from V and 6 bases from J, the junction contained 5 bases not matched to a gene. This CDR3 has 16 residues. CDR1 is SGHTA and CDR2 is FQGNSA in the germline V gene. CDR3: CASSLVGQGLAGELFF. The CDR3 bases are TGTGCCAGCAGCTTAGTGGGACAGGGGTTGGCCGGGGAGCTGTTTTTT. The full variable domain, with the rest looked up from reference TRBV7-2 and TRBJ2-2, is GAGVSQSPSNKVTEKGKDVELRCDPISGHTALYWYRQSLGQGLEFLIYFQGNSAPDKSGLPSDRFSAERTGGSVSTLTIQRTQQEDSAVYLCASSLVGQGLAGELFFGEGSRLTVL.

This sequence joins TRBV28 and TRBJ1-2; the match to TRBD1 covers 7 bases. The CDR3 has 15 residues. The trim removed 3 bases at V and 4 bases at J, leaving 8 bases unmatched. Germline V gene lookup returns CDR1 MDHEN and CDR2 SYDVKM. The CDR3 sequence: CASSFGTEILYGYTF. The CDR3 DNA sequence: TGTGCCAGCAGTTTCGGGACAGAGATCCTCTATGGCTACACCTTC.

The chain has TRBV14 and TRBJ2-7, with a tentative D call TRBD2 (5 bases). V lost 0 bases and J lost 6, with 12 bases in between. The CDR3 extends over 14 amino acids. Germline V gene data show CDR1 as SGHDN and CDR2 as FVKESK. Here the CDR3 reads CASSQDSVGLEQYF. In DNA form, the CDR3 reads TGTGCCAGCAGCCAAGATTCGGTCGGACTCGAGCAGTACTTC.

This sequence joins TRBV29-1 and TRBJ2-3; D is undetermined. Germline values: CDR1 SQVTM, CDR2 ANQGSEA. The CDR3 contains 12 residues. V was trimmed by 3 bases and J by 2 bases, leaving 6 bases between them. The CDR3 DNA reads TGCAGCGTTGACAGTTCCACAGATACGCAGTATTTT. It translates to CSVDSSTDTQYF.

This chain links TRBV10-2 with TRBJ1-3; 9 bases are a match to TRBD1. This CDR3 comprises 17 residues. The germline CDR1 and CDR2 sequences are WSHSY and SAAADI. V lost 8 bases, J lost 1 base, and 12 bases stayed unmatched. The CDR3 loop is CASRQSRDRASGNTIYF. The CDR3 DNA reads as TGCGCCAGCCGACAAAGCAGGGACAGGGCTTCTGGAAACACCATATATTTT.

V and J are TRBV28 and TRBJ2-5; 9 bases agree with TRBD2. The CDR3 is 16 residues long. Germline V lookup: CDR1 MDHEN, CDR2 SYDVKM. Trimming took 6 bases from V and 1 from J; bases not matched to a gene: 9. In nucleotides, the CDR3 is TGTGCCAGCAGCTTCGCGCTAGCGGGGTTCCAAGAGACCCAGTACTTC. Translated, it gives CASSFALAGFQETQYF. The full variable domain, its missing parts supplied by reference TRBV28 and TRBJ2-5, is DVKVTQSSRYLVKRTGEKVFLECVQDMDHENMFWYRQDPGLGLRLIYFSYDVKMKEKGDIPEGYSVSREKKERFSLILESASTNQTSMYLCASSFALAGFQETQYFGPGTRLLVL.

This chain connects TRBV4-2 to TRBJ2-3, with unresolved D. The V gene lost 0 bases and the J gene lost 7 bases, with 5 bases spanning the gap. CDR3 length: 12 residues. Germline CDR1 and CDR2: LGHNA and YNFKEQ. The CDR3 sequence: CASSQDPNTQYF. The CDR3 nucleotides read TGTGCCAGCAGCCAAGATCCCAATACGCAGTATTTT.

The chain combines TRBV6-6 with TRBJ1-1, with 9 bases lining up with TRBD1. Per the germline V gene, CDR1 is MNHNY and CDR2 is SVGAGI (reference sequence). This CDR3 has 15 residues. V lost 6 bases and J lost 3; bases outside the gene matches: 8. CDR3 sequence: CASSPDRDRDTEAFF. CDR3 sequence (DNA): TGTGCCAGCAGCCCCGACCGGGACAGGGACACTGAAGCTTTCTTT.

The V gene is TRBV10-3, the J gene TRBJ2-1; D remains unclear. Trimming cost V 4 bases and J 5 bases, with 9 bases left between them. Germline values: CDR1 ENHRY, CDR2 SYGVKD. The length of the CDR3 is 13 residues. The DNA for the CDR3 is TGTGCCATCAGTGTGAGCCCGAACAATGAGCAGTTCTTC. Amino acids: CAISVSPNNEQFF.

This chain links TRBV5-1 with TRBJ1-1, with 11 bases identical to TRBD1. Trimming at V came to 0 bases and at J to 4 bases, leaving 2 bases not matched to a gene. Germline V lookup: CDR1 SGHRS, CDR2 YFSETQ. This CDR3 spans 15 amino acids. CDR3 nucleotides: TGCGCCAGCAGCTTGGAGGGGACAGGGGGCACTGAAGCTTTCTTT. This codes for CASSLEGTGGTEAFF.

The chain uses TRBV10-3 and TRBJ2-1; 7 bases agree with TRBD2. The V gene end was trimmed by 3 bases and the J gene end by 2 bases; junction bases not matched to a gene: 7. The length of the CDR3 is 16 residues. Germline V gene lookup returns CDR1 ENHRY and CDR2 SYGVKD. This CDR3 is CAISETAGATYNEQFF. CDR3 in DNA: TGTGCCATCAGTGAAACCGCGGGAGCTACCTACAATGAGCAGTTCTTC.

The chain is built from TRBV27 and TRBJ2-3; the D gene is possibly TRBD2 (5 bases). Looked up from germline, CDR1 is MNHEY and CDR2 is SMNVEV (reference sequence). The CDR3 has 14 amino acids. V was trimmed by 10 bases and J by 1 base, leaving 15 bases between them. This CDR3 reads CAIKKAGGTDTQYF. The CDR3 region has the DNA TGTGCCATCAAAAAGGCGGGTGGCACAGATACGCAGTATTTT.

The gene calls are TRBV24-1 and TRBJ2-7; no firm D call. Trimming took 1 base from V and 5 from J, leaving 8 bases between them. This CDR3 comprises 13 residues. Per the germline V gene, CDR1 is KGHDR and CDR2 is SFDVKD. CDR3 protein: CATSDFFADEQYF. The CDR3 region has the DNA TGTGCCACCAGTGATTTTTTTGCGGACGAGCAGTACTTC.

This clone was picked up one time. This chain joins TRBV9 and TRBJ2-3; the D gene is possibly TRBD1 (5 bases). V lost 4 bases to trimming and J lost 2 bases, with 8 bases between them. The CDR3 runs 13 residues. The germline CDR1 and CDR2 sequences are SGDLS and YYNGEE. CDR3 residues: CASSSRVTDTQYF. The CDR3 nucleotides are TGTGCCAGCAGCTCCAGGGTCACAGATACGCAGTATTTT.

CDR3 in amino acids: CASSLEAGLNSPLHF. Written as DNA, the CDR3 is TGTGCCAGCAGCTTAGAGGCAGGGCTTAATTCACCCCTCCACTTT. This rearrangement joins TRBV7-9 to TRBJ1-6; maybe TRBD1 (5 bases). Germline CDR1 and CDR2: SEHNR and FQNEAQ (reference sequence). The CDR3 loop spans 15 amino acids. The germline V and J ends were trimmed by 1 base and 6 bases, with 10 bases remaining between them.

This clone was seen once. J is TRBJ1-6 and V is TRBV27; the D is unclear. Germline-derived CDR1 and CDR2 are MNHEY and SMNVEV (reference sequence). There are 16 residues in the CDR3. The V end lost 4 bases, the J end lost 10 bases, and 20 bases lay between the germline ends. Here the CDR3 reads CASSSTRSSDGSPLHF. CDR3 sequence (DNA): TGTGCCAGCAGTTCCACCCGGAGCAGCGATGGATCACCCCTCCACTTT.

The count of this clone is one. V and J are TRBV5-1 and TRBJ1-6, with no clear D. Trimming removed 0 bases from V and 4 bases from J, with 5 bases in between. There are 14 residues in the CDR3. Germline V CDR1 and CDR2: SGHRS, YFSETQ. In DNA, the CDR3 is TGCGCCAGCAGCTTGGCAGGATATAATTCACCCCTCCACTTT. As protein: CASSLAGYNSPLHF. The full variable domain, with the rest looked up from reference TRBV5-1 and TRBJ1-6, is KAGVTQTPRYLIKTRGQQVTLSCSPISGHRSVSWYQQTPGQGLQFLFEYFSETQRNKGNFPGRFSGRQFSNSRSEMNVSTLELGDSALYLCASSLAGYNSPLHFGNGTRLTVT.

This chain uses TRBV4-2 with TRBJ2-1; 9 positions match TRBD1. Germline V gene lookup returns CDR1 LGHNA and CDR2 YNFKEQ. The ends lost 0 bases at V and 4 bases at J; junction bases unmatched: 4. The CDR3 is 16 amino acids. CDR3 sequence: CASSQDAGQGYNEQFF. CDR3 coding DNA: TGTGCCAGCAGCCAAGATGCGGGACAGGGATACAATGAGCAGTTCTTC.